This T cell receptor beta chain was captured in a study of T-cell memory formation after mild COVID-19. General study findings and limits: Later expanders leaned CD4+, whereas day 15 to 85 contracting clones were balanced CD4/CD8.

For this clonotype: Its target is unknown.

The V and J ends lost 4 bases and 8 bases respectively, with 11 bases between them. CDR1 LNHNV and CDR2 YYDKDF come from the germline V gene (reference sequence). The CDR3 is made up of 13 amino acids. TCRdb reprocessed the 5' RACE reads via MiXCR and lists one record per CDR3 protein. The sample has hundreds of thousands of distinct CDR3 sequences; 15% to 20% are singletons. The rearrangement uses TRBV15 and TRBJ1-4; D unclear. This TCR was recovered from a man aged 18 to 30 who had mild COVID-19 (a few samples of this study predate the infection). Cell type and time point are not known. Sequenced material: PBMCs or a T cell subset sorted from them (not recorded which). In nucleotides, the CDR3 is TGTGCCACCAGCACCGGCGAACGGGAAAAACTGTTTTTT. As protein: CATSTGEREKLFF.